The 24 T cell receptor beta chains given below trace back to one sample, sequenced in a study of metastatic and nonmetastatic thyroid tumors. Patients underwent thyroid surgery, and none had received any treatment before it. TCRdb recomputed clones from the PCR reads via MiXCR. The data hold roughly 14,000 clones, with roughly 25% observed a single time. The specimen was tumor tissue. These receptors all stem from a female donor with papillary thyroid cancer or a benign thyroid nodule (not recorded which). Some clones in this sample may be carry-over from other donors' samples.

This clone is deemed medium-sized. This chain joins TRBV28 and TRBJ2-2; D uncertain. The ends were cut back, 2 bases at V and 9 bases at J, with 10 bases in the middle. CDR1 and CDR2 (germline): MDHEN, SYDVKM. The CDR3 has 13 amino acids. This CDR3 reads CASSLVQDRELFF. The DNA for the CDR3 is TGTGCCAGCAGTTTAGTTCAGGACCGGGAGCTGTTTTTT.

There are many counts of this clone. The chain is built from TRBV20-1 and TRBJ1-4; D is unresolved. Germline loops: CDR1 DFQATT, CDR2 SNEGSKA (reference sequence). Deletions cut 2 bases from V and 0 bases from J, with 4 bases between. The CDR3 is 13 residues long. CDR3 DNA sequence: TGCAGTGCTAGACAAGCAACTAATGAAAAACTGTTTTTT. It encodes CSARQATNEKLFF.

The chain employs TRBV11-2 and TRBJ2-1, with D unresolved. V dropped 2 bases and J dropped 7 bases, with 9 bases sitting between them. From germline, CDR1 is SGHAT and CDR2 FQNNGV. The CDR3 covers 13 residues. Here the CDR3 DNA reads TGTGCCAGCAGCTTAAGCTCTTTGAATGAGCAGTTCTTC. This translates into CASSLSSLNEQFF.

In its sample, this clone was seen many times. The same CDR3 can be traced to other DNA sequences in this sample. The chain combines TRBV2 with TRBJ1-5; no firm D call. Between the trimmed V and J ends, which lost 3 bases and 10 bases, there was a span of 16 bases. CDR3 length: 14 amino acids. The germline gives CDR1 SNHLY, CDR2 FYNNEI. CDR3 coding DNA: TGTGCCAGCAGTGAGTTGGGTTTCCGGCAACCCCAGCATTTT. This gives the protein CASSELGFRQPQHF.

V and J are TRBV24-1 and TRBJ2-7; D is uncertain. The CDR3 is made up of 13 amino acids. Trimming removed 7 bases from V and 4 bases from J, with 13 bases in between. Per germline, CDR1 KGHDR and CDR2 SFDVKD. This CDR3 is CATRTAPLYEQYF. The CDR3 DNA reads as TGTGCCACCAGGACCGCACCCCTTTACGAGCAGTACTTC.

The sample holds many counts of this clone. The CDR3 loop is CASSALQGGNEKLFF. Here the CDR3 DNA reads TGTGCCAGCAGTGCGTTACAGGGTGGGAATGAAAAACTGTTTTTT. This sequence joins TRBV6-1 and TRBJ1-4; perhaps TRBD1 as D (6 bases). The V end lost 4 bases, the J end lost 5 bases, and 14 bases lay between the germline ends. Per germline, CDR1 MNHNS and CDR2 SASEGT. The CDR3 covers 15 residues.

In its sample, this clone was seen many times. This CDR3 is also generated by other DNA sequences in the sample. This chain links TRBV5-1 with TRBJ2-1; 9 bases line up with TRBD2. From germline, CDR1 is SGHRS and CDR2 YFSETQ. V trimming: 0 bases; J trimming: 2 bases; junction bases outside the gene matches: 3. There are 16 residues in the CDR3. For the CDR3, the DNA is TGCGCCAGCAGCTTGGCCCCTAGCGGGACCTACAATGAGCAGTTCTTC. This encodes CASSLAPSGTYNEQFF. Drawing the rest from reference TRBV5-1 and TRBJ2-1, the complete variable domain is KAGVTQTPRYLIKTRGQQVTLSCSPISGHRSVSWYQQTPGQGLQFLFEYFSETQRNKGNFPGRFSGRQFSNSRSEMNVSTLELGDSALYLCASSLAPSGTYNEQFFGPGTRLTVL.

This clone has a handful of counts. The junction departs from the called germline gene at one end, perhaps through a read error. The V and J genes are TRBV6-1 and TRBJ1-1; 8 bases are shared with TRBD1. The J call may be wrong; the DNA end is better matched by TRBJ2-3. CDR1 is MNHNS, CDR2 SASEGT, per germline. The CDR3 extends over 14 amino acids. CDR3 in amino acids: CAITWTGIDDTQYF. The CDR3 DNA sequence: TGTGCCATCACTTGGACAGGGATAGATGATACACAGTATTTT.

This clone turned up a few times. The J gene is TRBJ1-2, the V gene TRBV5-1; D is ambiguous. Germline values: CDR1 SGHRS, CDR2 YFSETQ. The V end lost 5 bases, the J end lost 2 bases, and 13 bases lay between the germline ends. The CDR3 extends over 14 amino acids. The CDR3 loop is CASSSEGGNYGYTF. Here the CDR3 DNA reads TGCGCCAGCAGTTCGGAGGGAGGAAACTATGGCTACACCTTC.

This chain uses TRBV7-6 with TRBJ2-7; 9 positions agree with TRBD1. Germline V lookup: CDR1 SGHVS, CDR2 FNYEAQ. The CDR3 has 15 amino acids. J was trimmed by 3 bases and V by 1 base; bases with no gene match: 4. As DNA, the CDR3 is TGTGCCAGCAGCTTAGGGGGACAGGGCCACTACGAGCAGTACTTC. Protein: CASSLGGQGHYEQYF.

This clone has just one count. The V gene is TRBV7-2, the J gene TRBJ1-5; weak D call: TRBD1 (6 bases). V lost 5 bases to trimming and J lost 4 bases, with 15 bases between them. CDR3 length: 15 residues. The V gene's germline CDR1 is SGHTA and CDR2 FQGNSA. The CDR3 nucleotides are TGTGCCAGCAGCCGCGAAGGGGGTAGGAATCAGCCCCAGCATTTT. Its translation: CASSREGGRNQPQHF. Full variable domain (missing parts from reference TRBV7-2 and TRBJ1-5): GAGVSQSPSNKVTEKGKDVELRCDPISGHTALYWYRQSLGQGLEFLIYFQGNSAPDKSGLPSDRFSAERTGGSVSTLTIQRTQQEDSAVYLCASSREGGRNQPQHFGDGTRLSIL.

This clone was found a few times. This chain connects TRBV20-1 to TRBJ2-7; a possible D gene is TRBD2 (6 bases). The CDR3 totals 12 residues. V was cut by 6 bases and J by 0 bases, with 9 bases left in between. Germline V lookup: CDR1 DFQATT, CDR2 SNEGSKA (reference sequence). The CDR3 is CSATRGSYEQYF. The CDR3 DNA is TGCAGTGCGACGCGGGGCTCCTACGAGCAGTACTTC.

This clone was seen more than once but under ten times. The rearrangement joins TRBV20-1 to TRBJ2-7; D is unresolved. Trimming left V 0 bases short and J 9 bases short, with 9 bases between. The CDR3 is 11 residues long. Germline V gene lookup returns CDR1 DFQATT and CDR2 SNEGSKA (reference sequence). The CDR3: CSARDHPGQYF. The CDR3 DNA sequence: TGCAGTGCTAGAGATCACCCCGGGCAGTACTTC.

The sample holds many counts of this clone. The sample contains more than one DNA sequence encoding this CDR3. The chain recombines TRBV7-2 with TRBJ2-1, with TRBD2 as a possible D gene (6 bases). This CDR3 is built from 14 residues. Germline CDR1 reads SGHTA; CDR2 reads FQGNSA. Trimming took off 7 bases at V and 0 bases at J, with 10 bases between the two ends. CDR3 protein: CASTIGGSYNEQFF. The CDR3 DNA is TGTGCCAGCACTATCGGGGGCTCCTACAATGAGCAGTTCTTC.

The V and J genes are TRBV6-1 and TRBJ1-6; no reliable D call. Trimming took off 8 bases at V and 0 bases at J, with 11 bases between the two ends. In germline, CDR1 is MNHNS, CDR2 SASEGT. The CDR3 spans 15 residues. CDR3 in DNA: TGTGCCAGCCCCTCGGAGAGCTCCTATAATTCACCCCTCCACTTT. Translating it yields CASPSESSYNSPLHF.

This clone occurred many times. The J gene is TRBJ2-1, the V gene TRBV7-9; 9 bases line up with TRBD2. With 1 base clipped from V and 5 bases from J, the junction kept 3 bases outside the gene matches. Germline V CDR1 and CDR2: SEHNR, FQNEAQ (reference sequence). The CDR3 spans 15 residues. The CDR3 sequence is CASSLGLADDNEQFF. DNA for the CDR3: TGTGCCAGCAGCTTAGGACTAGCGGATGACAATGAGCAGTTCTTC.

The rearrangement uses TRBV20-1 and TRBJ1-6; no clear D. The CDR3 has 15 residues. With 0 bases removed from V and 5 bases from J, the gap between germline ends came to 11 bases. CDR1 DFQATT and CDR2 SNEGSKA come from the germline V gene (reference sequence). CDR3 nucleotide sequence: TGCAGTGCTAGAGACATATGGAGAGATAATTCACCCCTCCACTTT. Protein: CSARDIWRDNSPLHF.

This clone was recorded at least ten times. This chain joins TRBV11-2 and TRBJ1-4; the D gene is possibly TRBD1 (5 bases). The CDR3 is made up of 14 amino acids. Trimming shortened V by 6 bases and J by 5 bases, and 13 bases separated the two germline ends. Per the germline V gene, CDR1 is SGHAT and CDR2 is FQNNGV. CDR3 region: CASRSGKGNEKLFF. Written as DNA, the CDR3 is TGTGCCAGCAGGTCAGGGAAGGGAAATGAAAAACTGTTTTTT.

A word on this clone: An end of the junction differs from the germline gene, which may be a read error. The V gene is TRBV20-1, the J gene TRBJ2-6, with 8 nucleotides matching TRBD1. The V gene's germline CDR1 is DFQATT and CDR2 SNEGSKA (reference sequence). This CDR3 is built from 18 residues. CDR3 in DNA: TGCAGTGCTAGAATGGGCGGACAGGGTGTGAGGGGGGCCAACTTCCTGACTTTC. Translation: CSARMGGQGVRGANFLTF.

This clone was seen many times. CDR3 sequence (DNA): TGTGCCACCTCGCGCAGAGGAGATACGCAGTATTTT. This encodes CATSRRGDTQYF. V and J are TRBV6-2 or TRBV6-3 and TRBJ2-3; D uncertain. The V gene's germline CDR1 is MNHEY and CDR2 SVGEGT. V lost 10 bases and J lost 5, with 13 bases in between. This CDR3 comprises 12 residues.

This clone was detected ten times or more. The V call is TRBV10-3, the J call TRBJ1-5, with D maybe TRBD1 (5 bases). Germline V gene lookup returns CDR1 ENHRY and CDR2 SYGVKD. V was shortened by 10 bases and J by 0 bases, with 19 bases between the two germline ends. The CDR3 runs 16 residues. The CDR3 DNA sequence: TGTGCCACCGACCCTTTGGGGGTCAGTAGCAATCAGCCCCAGCATTTT. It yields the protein CATDPLGVSSNQPQHF.

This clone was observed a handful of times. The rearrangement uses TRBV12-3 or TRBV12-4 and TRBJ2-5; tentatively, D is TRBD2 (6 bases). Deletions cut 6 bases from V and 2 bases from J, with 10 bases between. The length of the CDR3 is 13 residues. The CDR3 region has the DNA TGTGCCAGCAGCACTAGCCATCAAGAGACCCAGTACTTC. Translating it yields CASSTSHQETQYF.

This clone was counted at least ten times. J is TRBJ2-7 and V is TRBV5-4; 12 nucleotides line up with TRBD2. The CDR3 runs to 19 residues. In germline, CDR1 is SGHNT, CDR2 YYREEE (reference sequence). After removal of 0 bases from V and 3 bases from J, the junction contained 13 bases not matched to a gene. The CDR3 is CASSLVYSSGLAGSYEQYF. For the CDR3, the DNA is TGTGCCAGCAGCTTGGTTTATTCCAGCGGACTAGCGGGAAGCTACGAGCAGTACTTC. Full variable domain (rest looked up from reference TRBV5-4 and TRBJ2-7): ETGVTQSPTHLIKTRGQQVTLRCSSQSGHNTVSWYQQALGQGPQFIFQYYREEENGRGNFPPRFSGLQFPNYSSELNVNALELDDSALYLCASSLVYSSGLAGSYEQYFGPGTRLTVT.

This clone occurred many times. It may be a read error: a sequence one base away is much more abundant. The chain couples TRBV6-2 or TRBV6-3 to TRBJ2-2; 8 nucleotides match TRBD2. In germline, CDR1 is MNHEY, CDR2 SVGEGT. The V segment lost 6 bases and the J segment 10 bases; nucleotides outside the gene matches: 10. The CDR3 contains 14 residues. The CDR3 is CASSQGLGVVELFF. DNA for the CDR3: TGTGCCAGCAGCCAGGGACTAGGTGTCGTGGAGCTGTTTTTT.